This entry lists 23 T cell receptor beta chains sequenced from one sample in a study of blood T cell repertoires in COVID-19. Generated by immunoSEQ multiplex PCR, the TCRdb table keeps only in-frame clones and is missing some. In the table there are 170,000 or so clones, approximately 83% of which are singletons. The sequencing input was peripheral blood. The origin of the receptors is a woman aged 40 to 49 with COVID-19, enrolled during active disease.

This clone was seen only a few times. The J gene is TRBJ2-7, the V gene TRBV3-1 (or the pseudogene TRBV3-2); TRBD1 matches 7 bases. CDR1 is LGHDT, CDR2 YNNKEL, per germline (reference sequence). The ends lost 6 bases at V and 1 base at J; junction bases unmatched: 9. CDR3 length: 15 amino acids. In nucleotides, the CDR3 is TGTGCCAGCAGAGACACAGGGGTTGGGTCCTACGAGCAGTACTTC. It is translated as CASRDTGVGSYEQYF.

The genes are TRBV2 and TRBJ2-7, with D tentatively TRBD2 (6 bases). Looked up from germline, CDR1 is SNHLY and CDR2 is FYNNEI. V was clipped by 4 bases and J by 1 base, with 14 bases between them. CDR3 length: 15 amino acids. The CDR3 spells CASSGRLAPSYEQYF. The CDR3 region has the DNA TGTGCCAGCAGTGGGCGGCTAGCGCCGTCCTACGAGCAGTACTTC.

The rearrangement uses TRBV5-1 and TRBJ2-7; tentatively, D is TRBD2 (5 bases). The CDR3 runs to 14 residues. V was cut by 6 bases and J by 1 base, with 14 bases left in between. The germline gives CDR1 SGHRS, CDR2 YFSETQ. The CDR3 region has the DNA TGCGCCAGCACGGCCAAAACGGGGTCCTACGAGCAGTACTTC. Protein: CASTAKTGSYEQYF. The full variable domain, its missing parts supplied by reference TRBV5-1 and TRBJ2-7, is KAGVTQTPRYLIKTRGQQVTLSCSPISGHRSVSWYQQTPGQGLQFLFEYFSETQRNKGNFPGRFSGRQFSNSRSEMNVSTLELGDSALYLCASTAKTGSYEQYFGPGTRLTVT.

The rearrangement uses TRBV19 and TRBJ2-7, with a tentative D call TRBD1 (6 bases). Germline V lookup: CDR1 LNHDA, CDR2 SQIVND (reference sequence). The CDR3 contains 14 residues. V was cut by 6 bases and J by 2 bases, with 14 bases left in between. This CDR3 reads CASRSTRGTYEQYF. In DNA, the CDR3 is TGTGCCAGTAGATCCACAAGGGGGACCTACGAGCAGTACTTC.

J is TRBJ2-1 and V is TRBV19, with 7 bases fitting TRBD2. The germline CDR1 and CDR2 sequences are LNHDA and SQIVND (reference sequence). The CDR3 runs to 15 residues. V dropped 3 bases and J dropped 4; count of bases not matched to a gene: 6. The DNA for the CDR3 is TGTGCCAGTAGTATCGAGGCTAGCGGTTACAATGAGCAGTTCTTC. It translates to CASSIEASGYNEQFF.

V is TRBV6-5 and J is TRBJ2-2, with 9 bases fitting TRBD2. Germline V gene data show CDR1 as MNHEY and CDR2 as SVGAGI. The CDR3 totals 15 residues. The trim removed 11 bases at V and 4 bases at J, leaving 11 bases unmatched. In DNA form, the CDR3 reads TGTGCCGTCAGCCGGGCGGGGGGGCGCACCGGGGAGCTGTTTTTT. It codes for CAVSRAGGRTGELFF.

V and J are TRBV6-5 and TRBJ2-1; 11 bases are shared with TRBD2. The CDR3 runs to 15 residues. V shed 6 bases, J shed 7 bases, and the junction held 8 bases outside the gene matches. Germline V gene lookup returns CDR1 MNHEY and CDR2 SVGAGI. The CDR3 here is CASSNSGRASNEQFF. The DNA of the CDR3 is TGTGCCAGCAGCAATAGCGGGAGGGCCTCTAATGAGCAGTTCTTC.

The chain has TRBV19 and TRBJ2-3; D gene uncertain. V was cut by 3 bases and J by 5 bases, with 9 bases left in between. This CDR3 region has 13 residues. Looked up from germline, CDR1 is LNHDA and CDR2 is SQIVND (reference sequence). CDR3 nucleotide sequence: TGTGCCAGTAGTATGTCCTTAGTAGATACGCAGTATTTT. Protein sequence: CASSMSLVDTQYF.

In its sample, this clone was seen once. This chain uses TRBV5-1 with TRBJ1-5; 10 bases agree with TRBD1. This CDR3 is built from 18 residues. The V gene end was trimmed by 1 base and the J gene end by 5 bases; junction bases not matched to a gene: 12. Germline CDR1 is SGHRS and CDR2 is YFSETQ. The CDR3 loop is CASSLRGRQGARDQPQHF. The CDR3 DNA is TGCGCCAGCAGCTTGAGGGGGCGACAGGGGGCAAGGGATCAGCCCCAGCATTTT.

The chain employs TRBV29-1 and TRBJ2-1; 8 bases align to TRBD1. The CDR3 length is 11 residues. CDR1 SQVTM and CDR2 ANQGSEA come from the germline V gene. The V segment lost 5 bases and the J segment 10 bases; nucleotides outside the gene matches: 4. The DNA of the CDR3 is TGCAGCGTTCACGACAGGGGAGAGCAGTTCTTC. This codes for CSVHDRGEQFF.

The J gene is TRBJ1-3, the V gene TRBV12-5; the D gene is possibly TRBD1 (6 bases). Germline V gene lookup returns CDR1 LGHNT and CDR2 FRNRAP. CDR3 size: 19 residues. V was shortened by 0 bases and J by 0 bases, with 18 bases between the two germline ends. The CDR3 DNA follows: TGTGCTAGTGGTTTGGTACGTGGTTGGGACACAGCCTCTGGAAACACCATATATTTT. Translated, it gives CASGLVRGWDTASGNTIYF.

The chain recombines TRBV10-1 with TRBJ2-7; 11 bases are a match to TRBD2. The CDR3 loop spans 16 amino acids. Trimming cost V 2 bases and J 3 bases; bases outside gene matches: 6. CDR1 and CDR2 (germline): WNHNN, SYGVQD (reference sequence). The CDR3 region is CASSEGLAGGYYEQYF. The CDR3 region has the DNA TGCGCCAGCAGTGAGGGGCTAGCGGGGGGCTACTACGAGCAGTACTTC.

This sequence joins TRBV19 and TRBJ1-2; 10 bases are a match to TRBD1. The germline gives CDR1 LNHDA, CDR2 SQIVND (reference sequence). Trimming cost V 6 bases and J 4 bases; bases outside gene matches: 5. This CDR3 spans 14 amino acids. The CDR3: CASSPDRGLYGYTF. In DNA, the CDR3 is TGTGCCAGTAGCCCCGACAGGGGGCTCTATGGCTACACCTTC. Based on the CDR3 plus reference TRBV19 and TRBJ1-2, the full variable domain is DGGITQSPKYLFRKEGQNVTLSCEQNLNHDAMYWYRQDPGQGLRLIYYSQIVNDFQKGDIAEGYSVSREKKESFPLTVTSAQKNPTAFYLCASSPDRGLYGYTFGSGTRLTVV.

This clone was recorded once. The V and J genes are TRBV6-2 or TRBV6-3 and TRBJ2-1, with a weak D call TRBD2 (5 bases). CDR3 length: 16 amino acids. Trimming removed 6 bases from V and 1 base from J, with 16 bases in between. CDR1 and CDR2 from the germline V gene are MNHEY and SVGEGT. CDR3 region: CASSDGPRGSYNEQFF. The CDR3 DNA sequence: TGTGCCAGCAGCGATGGACCCCGCGGGTCCTACAATGAGCAGTTCTTC.

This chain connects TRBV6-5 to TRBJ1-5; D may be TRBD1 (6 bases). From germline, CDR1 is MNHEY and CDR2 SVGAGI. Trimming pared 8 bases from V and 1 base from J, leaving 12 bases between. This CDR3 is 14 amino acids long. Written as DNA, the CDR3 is TGTGCCAGCCGAGGGCAGGGGAGCAATCAGCCCCAGCATTTT. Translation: CASRGQGSNQPQHF.

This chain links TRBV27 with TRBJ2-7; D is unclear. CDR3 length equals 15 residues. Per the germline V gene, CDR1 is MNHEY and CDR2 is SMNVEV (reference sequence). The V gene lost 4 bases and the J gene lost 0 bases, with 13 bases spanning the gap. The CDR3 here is CASSYDTLYSYEQYF. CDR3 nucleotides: TGTGCCAGCAGTTACGACACCCTTTACTCCTACGAGCAGTACTTC.

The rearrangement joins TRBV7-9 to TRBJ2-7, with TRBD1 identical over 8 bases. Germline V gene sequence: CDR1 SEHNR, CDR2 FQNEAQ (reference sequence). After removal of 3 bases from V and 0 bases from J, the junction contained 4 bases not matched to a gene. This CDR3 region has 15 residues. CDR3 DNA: TGTGCCAGCAGCTTGTTGGGACAGGTCTCCTACGAGCAGTACTTC. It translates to CASSLLGQVSYEQYF.

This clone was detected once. The CDR3, as DNA: TGTGCCAGCAGCCTAGAGGCGGGGGGCCGTAGCTCCTACGAGCAGTACTTC. Translation gives CASSLEAGGRSSYEQYF. The chain couples TRBV4-2 to TRBJ2-7; 8 bases map to TRBD2. Looked up from germline, CDR1 is LGHNA and CDR2 is YNFKEQ. The CDR3 spans 17 residues. J was trimmed by 0 bases and V by 4 bases; bases with no gene match: 11.

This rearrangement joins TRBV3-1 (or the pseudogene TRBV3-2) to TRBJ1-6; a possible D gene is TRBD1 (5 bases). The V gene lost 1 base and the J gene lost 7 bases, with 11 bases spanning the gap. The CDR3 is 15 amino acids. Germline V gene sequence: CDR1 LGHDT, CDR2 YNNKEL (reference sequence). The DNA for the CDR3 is TGTGCCAGCAGCCAAGTAGGACATGCCAATTCACCCCTCCACTTT. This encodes CASSQVGHANSPLHF.

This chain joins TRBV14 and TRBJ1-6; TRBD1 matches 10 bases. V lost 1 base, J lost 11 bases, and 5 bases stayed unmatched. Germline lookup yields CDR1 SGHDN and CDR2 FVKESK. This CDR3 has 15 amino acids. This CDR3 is CASSQADRGYPPLHF. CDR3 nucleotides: TGTGCCAGCAGCCAAGCGGACAGGGGGTATCCACCCCTCCACTTT.

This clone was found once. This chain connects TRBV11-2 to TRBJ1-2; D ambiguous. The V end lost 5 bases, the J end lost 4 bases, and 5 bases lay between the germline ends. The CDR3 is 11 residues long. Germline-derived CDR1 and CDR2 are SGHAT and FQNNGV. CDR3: CASSQSYGYTF. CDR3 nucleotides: TGTGCCAGCAGCCAGTCCTATGGCTACACCTTC.

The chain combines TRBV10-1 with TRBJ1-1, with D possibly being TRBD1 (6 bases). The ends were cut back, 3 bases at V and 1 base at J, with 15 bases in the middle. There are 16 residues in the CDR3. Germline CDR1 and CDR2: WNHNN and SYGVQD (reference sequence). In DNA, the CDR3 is TGCGCCAGCAGTGATGCCCCCGGGACACCGAACACTGAAGCTTTCTTT. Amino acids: CASSDAPGTPNTEAFF.

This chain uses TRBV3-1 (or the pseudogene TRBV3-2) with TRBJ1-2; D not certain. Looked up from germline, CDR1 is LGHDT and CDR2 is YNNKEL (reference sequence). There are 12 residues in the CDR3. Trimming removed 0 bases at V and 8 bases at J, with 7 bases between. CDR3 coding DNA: TGTGCCAGCAGCCAAGACCCCGGGGGCTACACCTTC. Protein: CASSQDPGGYTF.